The sequence of this T cell receptor beta chain was determined in a study of blood T cell repertoires in COVID-19 (dated by TCRdb to between 2020 and 2021). Looking at the study overall: Samples from collaborators originated in the United States, Italy and Spain and spanned both the acute and convalescent phases of COVID-19. The material from the prospective study consisted of cDNA or gDNA derived from T cells, B-cell-depleted T cells, or PBMCs. Subjects who had been exposed to COVID-19, were actively infected with it, or had recovered from it provided the deeply sampled blood TCRbeta repertoires that made up the dataset. The repertoires were released in a freely available public database meant as a resource for research on the immune response to SARS-CoV-2. Samples came from the ongoing ImmuneRACE study (first 160 participants) plus 1,254 subjects from 6 global collaborators. The sample metadata nearly always contained a de-identified subject ID, COVID-19 status, age in years and sex. Where available, HLA class I and class II types were taken from metadata supplied by the sample provider and were not determined by assay-based typing.

The immunoSEQ Assay, a bias-controlled multiplex PCR, was used to amplify TCRbeta CDR3 regions from genomic DNA. The original pipeline was this. Nucleated cell counts per sample were estimated from amplification of reference gene primers within the assay. To quantify the absolute abundance of each unique TCRbeta CDR3 rearrangement, sequence reads were collapsed and filtered. For each sample, productive Simpson clonality was calculated by taking the square root of Simpson's diversity index across productive rearrangements. Imported from immuneACCESS, the table was reduced by TCRdb to in-frame sequences with V and J called. These copies leave out some clones; in studies compared against another copy, an unresolved V gene accounts for under half, and the cause of the remainder is not known. V and J calls and clone size are as listed in that table; D and trimming were resolved from the DNA. Recorded for this sample are 20,000 to 30,000 clones; 83% of them occurred a single time. Of the sample, approximately 23% falls within the top ten clones.

Regarding this clone: This receptor's antigen is unknown. No base-level quality is on record; no much larger clone is a single base apart.

The CDR3 sequence holds 17 residues, the cysteine and phenylalanine included. Only the CDR3 DNA stays, 51 bases, in frame from base 1. V lost 3 bases and J lost 3 bases; the stretch between them is 17 bases long. The germline V gene (reference sequence) provides CDR1 LGHDT and CDR2 YNNKEL. Each collaborating institution followed its own protocols to collect whole blood in K2EDTA tubes. For TCRbeta analysis, collaborators shipped samples as frozen whole blood, isolated PBMCs, or DNA extracted from either of those sample types. Results and caveats for the whole study, not just this receptor: The quantity of clinical and demographic metadata differed by source and by participant and was supplied without curation.

This sequence was found in a human donor in a cohort sampled during active COVID-19. Recombination connected TRBV3-1 (or the pseudogene TRBV3-2) to TRBJ2-2; TRBD2 could be the D gene, as 6 bases match. The sample taken for sequencing was peripheral blood. The CDR3 protein: CASSHDQGLRYTGELFF. In nucleotide form, the sequence is TGTGCCAGCAGCCATGACCAGGGACTTCGATACACCGGGGAGCTGTTTTTT.